The clone carrying this TCR beta chain turned up a few times. Its cognate antigen is unknown. This sample stems from a study of post-analysis software for immune sequencing data. Study in general: Some patients lacked subtype; others had relapsing-remitting, secondary progressive or progressive-relapsing disease. Study-level points and caveats: Controls showed lower frequencies than patients for five TRBV segments, and TRBV5-6, TRBV5-1 and TRBV20-1 were among these.

Trimming shortened V by 1 base and J by 8 bases, and 9 bases separated the two germline ends. This CDR3 contains 13 residues. Prepared libraries of TCR beta cDNA carried unique molecular identifiers. There were 1 to 10 million T cells, and about 500,000 cDNA molecules came from them. TCRdb called the PCR reads again in MiXCR, with one record for every CDR3 protein. The sample has about 540,000 distinct CDR3 sequences; less than 40% are singletons. This clonotype originated in a girl under 18 with multiple sclerosis. The chain carries TRBV12-3 or TRBV12-4 and TRBJ2-1, with D uncertain. The sample taken for sequencing was blood. The CDR3 spells CASSLDYGHEQFF. DNA for the CDR3: TGTGCCAGCAGTTTAGATTACGGCCATGAGCAGTTCTTC.